This entry lists 25 T cell receptor beta chains sequenced from one sample in a study of T cell responses to AZD1222 COVID-19 vaccine. Libraries were prepared by immunoSEQ multiplex PCR; TCRdb keeps only in-frame clonotypes and omits some of them. The data show roughly 150,000 clones, 90% to 95% seen once. Sequencing used peripheral blood, obtained on day 0 of AZD1222 vaccination. The receptor set was obtained from an adult in good health.

The gene calls are TRBV19 and TRBJ1-1; TRBD1 might be the D (6 bases). Germline CDR1 LNHDA, CDR2 SQIVND (reference sequence). CDR3 length: 15 residues. V lost 4 bases and J lost 1, with 13 bases in between. This CDR3 reads CASSSRRGPNTEAFF. The DNA for the CDR3 is TGTGCCAGTAGTAGTCGCAGGGGCCCGAACACTGAAGCTTTCTTT.

The rearrangement links TRBV14 to TRBJ1-3, with no clear D. The CDR3 contains 13 residues. CDR1 and CDR2 (germline): SGHDN, FVKESK. V shed 4 bases and J shed 4 bases, with 8 bases lying between them. The CDR3 nucleotides are TGTGCCAGCAGCCCCCTTACGGGAAACACCATATATTTT. Amino acid sequence: CASSPLTGNTIYF.

The chain recombines TRBV5-4 with TRBJ2-7; TRBD1 is a possible D gene (6 bases). This CDR3 is 15 amino acids long. Germline CDR1 SGHNT, CDR2 YYREEE (reference sequence). The germline V and J ends were trimmed by 4 bases and 7 bases, with 21 bases remaining between them. This chain's CDR3 is CASSASTGKTEEQYF. The CDR3 nucleotides read TGTGCCAGCAGCGCCTCGACAGGAAAGACGGAAGAGCAGTACTTC.

The rearrangement joins TRBV28 to TRBJ2-1; D may correspond to TRBD1 or TRBD2 (6 bases each). V was clipped by 4 bases and J by 0 bases, with 19 bases between them. Germline V gene data show CDR1 as MDHEN and CDR2 as SYDVKM. This CDR3 comprises 18 residues. CDR3 residues: CASSSAFGGGSSYNEQFF. The CDR3 DNA sequence: TGTGCCAGCAGTTCTGCCTTCGGGGGCGGAAGCTCCTACAATGAGCAGTTCTTC. Using reference TRBV28 and TRBJ2-1 for the parts outside the CDR3, the full variable domain is DVKVTQSSRYLVKRTGEKVFLECVQDMDHENMFWYRQDPGLGLRLIYFSYDVKMKEKGDIPEGYSVSREKKERFSLILESASTNQTSMYLCASSSAFGGGSSYNEQFFGPGTRLTVL.

This clone appeared a single time. J is TRBJ2-6 and V is TRBV28; D is unresolved. The CDR3 spans 14 residues. Germline V CDR1 and CDR2: MDHEN, SYDVKM. V dropped 4 bases and J dropped 0 bases, with 4 bases sitting between them. The CDR3 here is CASSSYSGANVLTF. The CDR3 DNA reads as TGTGCCAGCAGTTCATACTCTGGGGCCAACGTCCTGACTTTC.

Only one count was recorded for this clone. The CDR3 region has the DNA TGTGCCAGTAGTAACTCTCCAGAGACCCAGTACTTC. Protein product: CASSNSPETQYF. This chain links TRBV19 with TRBJ2-5; D not resolved. The CDR3 runs 12 residues. The germline gives CDR1 LNHDA, CDR2 SQIVND (reference sequence). V was pared by 4 bases and J by 4 bases, with 7 bases between. Drawing the rest from reference TRBV19 and TRBJ2-5, the complete variable domain is DGGITQSPKYLFRKEGQNVTLSCEQNLNHDAMYWYRQDPGQGLRLIYYSQIVNDFQKGDIAEGYSVSREKKESFPLTVTSAQKNPTAFYLCASSNSPETQYFGPGTRLLVL.

CDR3 DNA sequence: TGTGCCAGCAGCTCGGATCCCTGGGACTATGGCTACACCTTC. This codes for CASSSDPWDYGYTF. The chain joins TRBV7-9 to TRBJ1-2; D remains unclear. The CDR3 has 14 residues. The ends were cut back, 4 bases at V and 3 bases at J, with 12 bases in the middle. Germline loops: CDR1 SEHNR, CDR2 FQNEAQ (reference sequence).

Comment on this clone: This specimen includes other DNA sequences encoding the same CDR3. This chain joins TRBV5-1 and TRBJ2-5, with 11 bases matching TRBD1. Germline CDR1 is SGHRS and CDR2 is YFSETQ. This CDR3 contains 15 residues. V trimming: 2 bases; J trimming: 4 bases; junction bases outside the gene matches: 4. The CDR3 DNA follows: TGCGCCAGCAGCTTAGGGGGACAGGGGGTAGAGACCCAGTACTTC. Amino acid sequence: CASSLGGQGVETQYF.

This sequence joins TRBV27 and TRBJ2-6; TRBD1 might be the D (5 bases). CDR3 length equals 17 residues. The V gene's germline CDR1 is MNHEY and CDR2 SMNVEV (reference sequence). V was trimmed by 0 bases and J by 0 bases, leaving 9 bases between them. The CDR3 DNA reads TGTGCCAGCAGTTTATCAGGACAATTCTCTGGGGCCAACGTCCTGACTTTC. As protein: CASSLSGQFSGANVLTF.

The chain is built from TRBV6-5 and TRBJ1-6, with a possible D match to TRBD1 (5 bases). From germline, CDR1 is MNHEY and CDR2 SVGAGI. Deletions cut 0 bases from V and 5 bases from J, with 8 bases between. This CDR3 contains 15 residues. The CDR3 sequence: CASSYSGTNNSPLHF. The CDR3 DNA reads TGTGCCAGCAGTTACTCTGGGACTAATAATTCACCCCTCCACTTT.

This chain links TRBV19 with TRBJ2-6, with 10 bases aligning to TRBD1. V shed 10 bases, J shed 3 bases, and the junction held 6 bases outside the gene matches. CDR3 size: 15 residues. Germline values: CDR1 LNHDA, CDR2 SQIVND (reference sequence). CDR3 amino acids: CAIGTGDFGANVLTF. CDR3 DNA: TGTGCCATCGGGACAGGGGATTTTGGGGCCAACGTCCTGACTTTC.

This clone appeared once. V is TRBV5-6 and J is TRBJ1-1; D is uncertain. Germline V CDR1 and CDR2: SGHDT, YYEEEE. The CDR3 is 15 residues long. Trimming stripped 2 bases from V and 0 bases from J, with 11 bases between. CDR3 nucleotide sequence: TGTGCCAGCAGCTTCGACGGATCCATGAACACTGAAGCTTTCTTT. Its protein is CASSFDGSMNTEAFF.

The rearrangement uses TRBV2 and TRBJ2-5; TRBD1 aligns across 11 bases. CDR3 size: 13 residues. The germline V gene encodes CDR1 SNHLY and CDR2 FYNNEI. The J segment lost 10 bases and the V segment lost 6 bases, leaving 7 bases of the junction unmatched. CDR3: CASRADRGHYQYF. As DNA, the CDR3 is TGTGCCAGCAGGGCGGACAGGGGGCATTACCAGTACTTC. The whole variable domain, filled in from reference TRBV2 and TRBJ2-5, reads EPEVTQTPSHQVTQMGQEVILRCVPISNHLYFYWYRQILGQKVEFLVSFYNNEISEKSEIFDDQFSVERPDGSNFTLKIRSTKLEDSAMYFCASRADRGHYQYFGPGTRLLVL.

This clone was picked up one time. This chain joins TRBV10-2 and TRBJ1-5; D remains unclear. The CDR3 consists of 14 residues. Trimming left V 2 bases short and J 2 bases short, with 7 bases between. Germline CDR1 reads WSHSY; CDR2 reads SAAADI. CDR3 sequence reads: CASSEVGGNQPQHF. As DNA, the CDR3 is TGCGCCAGCAGTGAGGTGGGTGGCAATCAGCCCCAGCATTTT.

The CDR3 sequence: CASSVAGSTDTQYF. In nucleotides, the CDR3 is TGCGCCAGCAGTGTGGCAGGGAGCACAGATACGCAGTATTTT. The V and J genes are TRBV10-2 and TRBJ2-3, with D possibly TRBD1 on 5 matching bases. V lost 4 bases and J lost 0, with 8 bases in between. Per the germline V gene, CDR1 is WSHSY and CDR2 is SAAADI. This CDR3 spans 14 amino acids.

The table lists this clone with a count of one. CDR3 in amino acids: CASRETGGHTEAFF. For the CDR3, the DNA is TGTGCCAGCAGGGAGACAGGGGGACACACTGAAGCTTTCTTT. The chain has TRBV28 and TRBJ1-1; 9 bases map to TRBD1. This CDR3 region has 14 residues. The V gene end was trimmed by 6 bases and the J gene end by 3 bases; junction bases not matched to a gene: 5. CDR1 is MDHEN and CDR2 is SYDVKM in the germline V gene.

The chain couples TRBV6-5 to TRBJ1-2, with TRBD1 as a possible D gene (6 bases). The CDR3 totals 13 residues. V shed 7 bases and J shed 6 bases, with 15 bases lying between them. Looked up from germline, CDR1 is MNHEY and CDR2 is SVGAGI. The CDR3: CASTIGGADGYTF. The CDR3 nucleotides read TGTGCCAGCACCATCGGGGGGGCGGATGGCTACACCTTC.

The V and J genes are TRBV19 and TRBJ2-7; tentatively, D is TRBD1 (5 bases). The V end was cut by 2 bases, the J end by 5 bases, with 10 bases between. CDR3 length equals 13 residues. CDR1 and CDR2 from the germline V gene are LNHDA and SQIVND (reference sequence). Here the CDR3 DNA reads TGTGCCAGTAGTATACAGGGCCGGAACGAGCAGTACTTC. The encoded protein is CASSIQGRNEQYF.

The CDR3 spells CASSQWGLPTDTQYF. In nucleotides, the CDR3 is TGTGCCAGCAGCCAATGGGGCCTTCCCACAGATACGCAGTATTTT. The V gene is TRBV14, the J gene TRBJ2-3; D is possibly TRBD1 (5 bases). The CDR3 runs to 15 residues. Germline loops: CDR1 SGHDN, CDR2 FVKESK. Trimming cost V 2 bases and J 2 bases, with 11 bases left between them.

The V and J genes are TRBV18 and TRBJ1-2; TRBD1 might be the D (6 bases). V was shortened by 3 bases and J by 8 bases, with 16 bases between the two germline ends. The CDR3 runs to 14 residues. CDR1 is KGHSH and CDR2 is LQKENI in the germline V gene. CDR3 sequence (DNA): TGTGCCAGCTCACCTTCCGGGACACTGCTCGGCTACACCTTC. Protein sequence: CASSPSGTLLGYTF.

The chain joins TRBV3-1 (or the pseudogene TRBV3-2) to TRBJ2-5; 9 nucleotides align to TRBD1. CDR3 length: 13 amino acids. CDR1 and CDR2 (germline): LGHDT, YNNKEL (reference sequence). The J segment lost 3 bases and the V segment lost 4 bases, leaving 0 bases of the junction unmatched. CDR3 nucleotide sequence: TGTGCCAGCAGCCGACAGGGGGAAGAGACCCAGTACTTC. Translated, it gives CASSRQGEETQYF.

This chain links TRBV28 with TRBJ1-2, with TRBD1 matching over 9 bases. V lost 8 bases and J lost 0; bases outside the gene matches: 10. The CDR3 is made up of 16 amino acids. The germline V gene has CDR1 MDHEN and CDR2 SYDVKM. The CDR3 is CASGRDRDFSNYGYTF. The CDR3 region has the DNA TGTGCCAGCGGCCGGGACAGGGACTTCTCTAACTATGGCTACACCTTC.

The CDR3 region has the DNA TGTGCCTGGAGTCCGACAGGGGTGACTGAAGCTTTCTTT. This sequence encodes CAWSPTGVTEAFF. This chain links TRBV30 with TRBJ1-1, with TRBD1 identical over 8 bases. J lost 5 bases, V lost 2 bases, and 4 bases had no gene match. Germline loops: CDR1 GTSNPN, CDR2 SVGIG (reference sequence). The CDR3 sequence is 13 residues long.

CDR3 nucleotides: TGTGCCAGCAGCCCTGAAGCGGGGTCCACAGATACGCAGTATTTT. Protein product: CASSPEAGSTDTQYF. The genes are TRBV9 and TRBJ2-3; TRBD2 agrees at 7 bases. The CDR3 covers 15 residues. With 4 bases clipped from V and 2 bases from J, the junction kept 7 bases outside the gene matches. Germline CDR1 is SGDLS and CDR2 is YYNGEE.

V is TRBV27 and J is TRBJ2-1; 9 bases are shared with TRBD2. V dropped 5 bases and J dropped 2; count of bases not matched to a gene: 4. Germline values: CDR1 MNHEY, CDR2 SMNVEV (reference sequence). The CDR3 runs to 15 residues. The CDR3 DNA follows: TGTGCCAGCAGTCTACTAGCGGGCGCCTACAATGAGCAGTTCTTC. It codes for CASSLLAGAYNEQFF.